Following are 9 T cell receptor beta chains from one sample sequenced in a study of tumor-infiltrating lymphocytes in primary liver carcinoma. Out of unsorted whole blood came the blood RNA, and germline DNA was extracted as well. A constant-region primer primed TCR beta cDNA synthesis from about 490 ng of total RNA. Three nested multiplex PCR rounds of slightly modified ARM-PCR generated TCR beta libraries. A C-beta reverse primer and TRBV1-TRBV30 forward primers served in each of the first two PCR rounds, at about 10 cycles apiece. In TCRdb, the multiplex PCR reads were re-called with MiXCR into one record per CDR3 protein. Here the sample spans 330,000 or so distinct CDR3 sequences, 65% being singletons. The source material was peripheral blood. These receptors all stem from a man in his forties with primary liver carcinoma and hepatitis B virus infection.

Comments on this clonotype: A much bigger clone sits one base away, suggesting this may be a read error. The chain links TRBV4-1 to TRBJ2-3; weak D call: TRBD2 (5 bases). CDR1 and CDR2 (germline): MGHRA, YSYEKL. The CDR3 spans 13 residues. This CDR3 is CASAERQRDKQYF. CDR3 DNA sequence: TGCGCCAGCGCCGAGCGGCAGAGGGATAAGCAGTATTTT.

Note on this clonotype: This may be a read error, as it is one base from a much larger clone. This rearrangement joins TRBV6-2 or TRBV6-3 to TRBJ1-1, with a tentative D call TRBD1 (6 bases). The CDR3 totals 14 residues. The V end was cut by 2 bases, the J end by 5 bases, with 12 bases between. CDR1 is MNHEY, CDR2 SVGEGT, per germline. In DNA, the CDR3 is TGTGCCAGCAGTTACGGGGGGCGCGTGACTGAAGCTTTCTTT. This codes for CASSYGGRVTEAFF.

CDR3 protein: CASSLAASTYGYTF. The CDR3 DNA is TGCGCCAGCAGCTTGGCCGCCAGTACCTATGGCTACACCTTC. V gene TRBV5-1 combines with J gene TRBJ1-2; D gene ambiguous. V was clipped by 0 bases and J by 4 bases, with 10 bases between them. Germline V gives CDR1 SGHRS, CDR2 YFSETQ. CDR3 size: 14 residues. Full variable domain (remainder filled in from reference TRBV5-1 and TRBJ1-2): KAGVTQTPRYLIKTRGQQVTLSCSPISGHRSVSWYQQTPGQGLQFLFEYFSETQRNKGNFPGRFSGRQFSNSRSEMNVSTLELGDSALYLCASSLAASTYGYTFGSGTRLTVV.

Ten or more counts support this clonotype. The chain combines TRBV11-1 with TRBJ1-1; D gene uncertain. The V end lost 5 bases, the J end lost 6 bases, and 19 bases lay between the germline ends. Germline loops: CDR1 SGHAT, CDR2 FQDESV (reference sequence). The CDR3 has 15 residues. Here the CDR3 reads CASSQDEEVHSEAFF. The DNA for the CDR3 is TGTGCCAGCAGCCAGGACGAGGAGGTTCACTCTGAAGCTTTCTTT.

On this clonotype itself: This may stem from a read error, because a much larger clone lies one nucleotide away. V and J are TRBV12-3 or TRBV12-4 and TRBJ2-3; TRBD2 aligns across 7 bases. This CDR3 is 15 amino acids long. This CDR3 reads CASSTTAGSPDTQCF. CDR3 bases: TGTGCCAGCAGTACCACAGCGGGATCTCCAGATACGCAGTGTTTT.

J is TRBJ2-7 and V is TRBV28; TRBD1 or TRBD2 may be the D gene (5 bases each). The CDR3 is 13 residues long. The V and J ends lost 6 bases and 2 bases respectively, with 11 bases between them. The germline gives CDR1 MDHEN, CDR2 SYDVKM. This chain's CDR3 is CASRSGTPYEQYF. The CDR3 DNA follows: TGTGCCAGCAGGTCGGGGACCCCCTACGAGCAGTACTTC.

Concerning this clonotype: This may be a read error: a much more frequent sequence differs by one nucleotide. The chain is built from TRBV10-3 and TRBJ2-5, with 7 bases lining up with TRBD1. The germline V gene has CDR1 ENHRY and CDR2 SYGVKD. The CDR3 contains 14 residues. Losses at the gene ends were 3 bases for V and 9 bases for J; bases not matched to a gene: 10. This CDR3 is CAISDSTGTKAQYF. CDR3 bases: TGTGCCATCAGTGATTCGACAGGGACGAAGGCCCAGTACTTC.

A remark on this clonotype: This clone may be a read error of a much larger clone one base away. The chain combines TRBV4-3 with TRBJ2-1, with 7 bases fitting TRBD1. Germline V gives CDR1 LGHNA, CDR2 YSLEER. V lost 1 base, J lost 12 bases, and 6 bases stayed unmatched. The CDR3 consists of 13 residues. The CDR3 coding sequence is TGCGCCAGCAGCCAAGCGGACAGGCCTCTGCAGTTCTTC. This translates into CASSQADRPLQFF.

To note about this clonotype: A read error may explain this, as a much larger clone is one base away. This chain connects TRBV6-1 to TRBJ1-5, with 8 bases aligning to TRBD1. This CDR3 spans 14 amino acids. The germline gives CDR1 MNHNS, CDR2 SASEGT. The CDR3 sequence: CASRDRAANQSQHF. For the CDR3, the DNA is TGTGCCAGCAGGGACAGGGCGGCAAATCAGTCCCAGCATTTT.